Shown below are 4 T cell receptor beta chains from a single sample sequenced in a study of T cell responses to AZD1222 COVID-19 vaccine (dated by TCRdb to about 2021). The method behind the library was the immunoSEQ multiplex PCR assay. The clones in this table, taken by TCRdb from immuneACCESS, are in-frame only. Not every clone is retained; where verified, under half of the shortfall comes from an unresolved V gene, and the cause of the rest is unknown. The sample data list 150,000 to 180,000 clones, and roughly nine tenths of these were observed just once. Of the sample, under 7% is held by the ten largest clones. The sample's time point label, decoded: baseline before first vaccination. Interpreted using the paper, the treatment or condition label stands for: meningococcal conjugate vaccine given as trial control. The material was peripheral blood, obtained on day 0 of MenACWY control vaccination. These receptors came from an adult in good health.

CDR3 protein: CASSPLRTGSTDTQYF. The CDR3 bases are TGTGCCAGCAGTCCCCTCCGGACAGGGAGCACAGATACGCAGTATTTT. The chain combines TRBV27 with TRBJ2-3; 8 positions match TRBD1. Germline CDR1 is MNHEY and CDR2 is SMNVEV (reference sequence). With V trimmed by 5 bases and J by 0 bases, 7 bases remained unmatched. CDR3 length: 16 residues.

The chain links TRBV12-3 or TRBV12-4 to TRBJ1-1; 7 positions match TRBD1. The CDR3 spans 13 residues. The ends lost 0 bases at V and 9 bases at J; junction bases unmatched: 4. This CDR3 is CASSLAGTEKAFF. Here the CDR3 DNA reads TGTGCCAGCAGTTTAGCAGGGACAGAAAAAGCTTTCTTT.

The J gene is TRBJ2-7, the V gene TRBV5-4; 9 positions match TRBD1. The CDR3 is 16 residues long. V gave up 3 bases and J gave up 0 bases; unmatched junction bases: 7. The germline V gene has CDR1 SGHNT and CDR2 YYREEE (reference sequence). The CDR3, as DNA: TGTGCCAGCAGCTCCTGGGGGACAGGGCTCTCCTACGAGCAGTACGTC. Translating gives CASSSWGTGLSYEQYV.

This chain joins TRBV7-9 and TRBJ2-7; no reliable D call. The germline gives CDR1 SEHNR, CDR2 FQNEAQ (reference sequence). This CDR3 comprises 14 residues. V was cut by 3 bases and J by 2 bases, with 11 bases left in between. The CDR3 loop is CASSFSPLAYEQYV. The DNA of the CDR3 is TGTGCCAGCAGCTTTAGTCCTTTAGCCTACGAGCAGTACGTC.